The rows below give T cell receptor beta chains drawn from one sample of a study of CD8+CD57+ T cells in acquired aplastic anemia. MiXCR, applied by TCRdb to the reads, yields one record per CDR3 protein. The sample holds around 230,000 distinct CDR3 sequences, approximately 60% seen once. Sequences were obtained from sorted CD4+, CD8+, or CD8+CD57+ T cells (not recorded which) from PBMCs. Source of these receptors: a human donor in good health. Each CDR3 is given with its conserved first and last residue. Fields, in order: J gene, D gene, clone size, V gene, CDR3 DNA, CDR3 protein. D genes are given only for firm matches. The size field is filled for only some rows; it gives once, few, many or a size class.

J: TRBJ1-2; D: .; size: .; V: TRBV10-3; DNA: TGTGCCATCAGTGTGGCTGCCTATGGCTACACCTTC; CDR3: CAISVAAYGYTF
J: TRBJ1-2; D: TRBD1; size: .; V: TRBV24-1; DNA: TGTGCCAGCTTCCGGGACAGGGGAGGCTACACCTTC; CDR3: CASFRDRGGYTF
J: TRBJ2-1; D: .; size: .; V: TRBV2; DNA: TGTGCCAGCAGTGAAGTGAGACCCCATGAGCAGTTCTTC; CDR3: CASSEVRPHEQFF
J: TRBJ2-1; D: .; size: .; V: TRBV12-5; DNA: TGTGCTAGTGGTTTGGGGGAACACGGGGAGCAGTTCTTC; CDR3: CASGLGEHGEQFF
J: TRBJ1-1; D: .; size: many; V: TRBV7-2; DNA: TGTGCCAGCAGCTGGGGTCTCGACACTGAAGCTTTCTTT; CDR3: CASSWGLDTEAFF
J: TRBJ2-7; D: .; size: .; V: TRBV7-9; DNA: TGTGCCAGCAGCTTAGAGGGTCCGGCCTACGAGCAGTACTTC; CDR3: CASSLEGPAYEQYF
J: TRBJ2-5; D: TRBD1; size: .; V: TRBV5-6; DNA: TGTGCCAGCAGCTTGGCCCGACAGGGTAAAGAGACCCAGTACTTC; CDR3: CASSLARQGKETQYF
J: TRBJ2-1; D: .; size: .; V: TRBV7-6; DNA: TGCGCCAGCAGCCGCCAAGGACTCGTCCCCTCCTACAATGAGCAGTTCTTC; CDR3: CASSRQGLVPSYNEQFF
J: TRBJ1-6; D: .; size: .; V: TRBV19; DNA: TGTGCCAGTAGTATCACAGGGAGCAATTCACCCCTCCACTTT; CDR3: CASSITGSNSPLHF
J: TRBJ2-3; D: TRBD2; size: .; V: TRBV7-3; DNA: TGTACCAGCAGCTCTAATAGCGGGAGGCTAACTGAGGCAGATACGCAGTATTTT; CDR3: CTSSSNSGRLTEADTQYF
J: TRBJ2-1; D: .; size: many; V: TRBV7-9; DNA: TGTGCCAGCAATTTTCTTCTCGGGGATGAGCAGTTCTTC; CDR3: CASNFLLGDEQFF
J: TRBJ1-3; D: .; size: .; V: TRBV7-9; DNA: TGTGCCAGCAGCTTACAGTACGGAAACACCATATATTTT; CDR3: CASSLQYGNTIYF
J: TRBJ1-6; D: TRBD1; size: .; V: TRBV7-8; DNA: TGTGCCAGCAGAGGGACAGTCAATAATTCACCCCTCCACTTT; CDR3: CASRGTVNNSPLHF
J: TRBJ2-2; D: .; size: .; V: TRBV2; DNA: TGTGCCAGCAGTGAAGGAGGTTATTTCGGGGAGCTGTTTTTT; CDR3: CASSEGGYFGELFF
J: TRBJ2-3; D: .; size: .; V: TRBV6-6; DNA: TGTGCCAGCAGAGTTGGGGGCGCAGAAGATACGCAGTATTTT; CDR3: CASRVGGAEDTQYF
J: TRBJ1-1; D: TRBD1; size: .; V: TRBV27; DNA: TGTGCCAGCAGTTTTCCAGGGGGCGGAGCTTTCTTT; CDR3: CASSFPGGGAFF
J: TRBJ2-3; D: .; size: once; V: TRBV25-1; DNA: TGTGCCAGCAGTGATCAGAGAAGCACAGATACGCAGTATTTT; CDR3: CASSDQRSTDTQYF
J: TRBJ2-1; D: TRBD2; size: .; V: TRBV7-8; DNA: TGTGCCAGCAGTTCGGGGGGGAGTGAGCAGTTCTTC; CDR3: CASSSGGSEQFF
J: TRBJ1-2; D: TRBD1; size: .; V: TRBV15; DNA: TGTGCCACCAGCAGTGACCGGGACAGGGCCTATGGCTACACCTTC; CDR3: CATSSDRDRAYGYTF
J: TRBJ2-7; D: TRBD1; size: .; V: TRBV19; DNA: TGTGCCAGTAGTCCCGGACAGGTAACCTACGAGCAGTACTTC; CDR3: CASSPGQVTYEQYF
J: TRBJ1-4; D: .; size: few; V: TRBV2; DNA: TGTGCCAGCCTCAACGACAGGACTAATGAAAAACTGTTTTTT; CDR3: CASLNDRTNEKLFF
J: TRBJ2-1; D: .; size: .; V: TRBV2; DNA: TGTGCCAGCAGTGGAGGAGGGGAGACCTACAATGAGCAGTTCTTC; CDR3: CASSGGGETYNEQFF